This section outlines one TCR beta chain sequence together with its context. No antigen is known for it. The same CDR3 can be traced to other DNA sequences in this sample. The analysis combined second doses at about 4 or about 12 weeks. TCRdb's copy holds only in-frame clones and misses some; the assay was immunoSEQ multiplex PCR. The sample has roughly 120,000 clones, 88% seen once. This sample stems from a study of T cell responses to AZD1222 COVID-19 vaccine. The CDR3 loop spans 14 amino acids. Unmatched junction bases numbered 3, after V lost 2 bases and J lost 5 bases. Germline V gene data show CDR1 as MNHEY and CDR2 as SVGAGI. Overall study findings and caveats: The sample set comprised mostly white British donors with more females, and clonal diversity was possibly underestimated. The breadth and depth of Spike-specific TCRs increased once two AZD1222 doses had been given. Just a handful of people given AZD1222 tested seropositive at baseline.

The source of this sequence is an adult who received the AZD1222 COVID-19 vaccine. The sequences come from peripheral blood, collected 28 days after the second AZD1222 dose. The rearrangement uses TRBV6-5 and TRBJ1-1, with 9 bases that match TRBD1. In nucleotides, the CDR3 is TGTGCCAGCAGTTACGGGACAGGGAATACTGAAGCTTTCTTT. It translates to CASSYGTGNTEAFF.